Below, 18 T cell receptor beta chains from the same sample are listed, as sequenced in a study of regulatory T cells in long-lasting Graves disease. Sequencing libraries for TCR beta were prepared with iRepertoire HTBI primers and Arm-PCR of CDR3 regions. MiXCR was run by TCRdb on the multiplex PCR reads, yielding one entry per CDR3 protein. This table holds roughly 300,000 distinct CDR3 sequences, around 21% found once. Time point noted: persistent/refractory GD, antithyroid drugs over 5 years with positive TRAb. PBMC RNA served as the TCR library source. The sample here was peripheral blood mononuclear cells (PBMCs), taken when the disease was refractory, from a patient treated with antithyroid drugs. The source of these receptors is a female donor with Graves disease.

CDR3 amino acids: CASLQGTEAFF. In DNA, the CDR3 is TGTGCCAGCCTACAGGGGACTGAAGCTTTCTTT. The V and J genes are TRBV6-1 and TRBJ1-1; 7 bases map to TRBD1. CDR3 length: 11 residues. The trim removed 8 bases at V and 5 bases at J, leaving 2 bases unmatched. The germline gives CDR1 MNHNS, CDR2 SASEGT.

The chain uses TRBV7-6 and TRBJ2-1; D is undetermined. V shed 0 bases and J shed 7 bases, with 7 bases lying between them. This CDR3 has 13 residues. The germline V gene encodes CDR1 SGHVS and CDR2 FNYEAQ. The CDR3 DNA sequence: TGTGCCAGCAGCTTAGCGATCGGGAATGAGCAGTTCTTC. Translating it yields CASSLAIGNEQFF.

The CDR3 loop is CASSLRRPQYF. The CDR3 DNA sequence: TGTGCCAGCAGCCTGAGGAGGCCCCAGTACTTC. V and J are TRBV14 and TRBJ2-5; tentatively, D is TRBD2 (5 bases). Germline CDR1 and CDR2: SGHDN and FVKESK. V lost 4 bases and J 9 bases, leaving 9 bases between the germline ends. This CDR3 is built from 11 residues.

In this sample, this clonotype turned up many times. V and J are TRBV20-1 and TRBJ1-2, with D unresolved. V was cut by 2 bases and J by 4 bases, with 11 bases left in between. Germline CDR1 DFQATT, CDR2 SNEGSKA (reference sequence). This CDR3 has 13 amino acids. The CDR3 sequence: CSARTHRSYGYTF. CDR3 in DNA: TGCAGTGCTAGAACCCACCGTAGCTATGGCTACACCTTC.

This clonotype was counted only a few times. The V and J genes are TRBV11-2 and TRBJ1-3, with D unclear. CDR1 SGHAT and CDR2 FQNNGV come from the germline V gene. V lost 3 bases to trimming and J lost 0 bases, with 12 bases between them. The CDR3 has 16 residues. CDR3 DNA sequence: TGTGCCAGCAGCTTCCCACCAAATCCCTCTGGAAACACCATATATTTT. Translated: CASSFPPNPSGNTIYF.

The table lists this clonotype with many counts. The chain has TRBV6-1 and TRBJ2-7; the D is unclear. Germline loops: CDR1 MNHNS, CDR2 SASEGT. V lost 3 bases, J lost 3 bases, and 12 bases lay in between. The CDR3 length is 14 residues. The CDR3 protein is CASSDAGYLYEQYF. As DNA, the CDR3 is TGTGCCAGCAGTGACGCAGGATACCTCTACGAGCAGTACTTC.

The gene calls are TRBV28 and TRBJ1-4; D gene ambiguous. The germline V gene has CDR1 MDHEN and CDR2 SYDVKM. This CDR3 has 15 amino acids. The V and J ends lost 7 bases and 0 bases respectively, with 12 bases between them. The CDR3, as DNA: TGTGCCAGCAATGAAAGATTAACAACTAATGAAAAACTGTTTTTT. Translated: CASNERLTTNEKLFF.

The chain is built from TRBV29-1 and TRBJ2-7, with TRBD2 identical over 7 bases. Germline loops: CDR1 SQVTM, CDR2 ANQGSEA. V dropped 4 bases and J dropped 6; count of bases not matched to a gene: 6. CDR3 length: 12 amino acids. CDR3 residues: CSVGTSSSEQYF. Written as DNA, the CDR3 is TGCAGCGTTGGGACTAGTTCGTCCGAGCAGTACTTC.

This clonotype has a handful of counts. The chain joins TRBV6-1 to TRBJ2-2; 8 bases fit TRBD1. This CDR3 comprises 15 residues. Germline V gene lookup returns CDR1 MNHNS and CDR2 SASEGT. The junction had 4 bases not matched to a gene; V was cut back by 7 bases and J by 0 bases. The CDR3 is CASTGQGSNTGELFF. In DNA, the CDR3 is TGTGCCAGCACCGGACAGGGTTCGAACACCGGGGAGCTGTTTTTT.

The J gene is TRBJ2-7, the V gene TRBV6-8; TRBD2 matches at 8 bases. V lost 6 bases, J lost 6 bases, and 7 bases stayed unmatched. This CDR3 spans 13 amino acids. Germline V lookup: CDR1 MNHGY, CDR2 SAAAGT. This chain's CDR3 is CASSPRSGTEQYF. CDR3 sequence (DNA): TGTGCCAGCAGCCCACGTAGCGGGACCGAGCAGTACTTC.

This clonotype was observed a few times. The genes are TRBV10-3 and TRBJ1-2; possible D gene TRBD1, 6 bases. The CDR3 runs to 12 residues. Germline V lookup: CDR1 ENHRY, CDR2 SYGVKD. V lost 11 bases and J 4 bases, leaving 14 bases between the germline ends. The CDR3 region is CASRTASYGYTF. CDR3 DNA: TGTGCCTCCAGGACAGCCTCCTATGGCTACACCTTC.

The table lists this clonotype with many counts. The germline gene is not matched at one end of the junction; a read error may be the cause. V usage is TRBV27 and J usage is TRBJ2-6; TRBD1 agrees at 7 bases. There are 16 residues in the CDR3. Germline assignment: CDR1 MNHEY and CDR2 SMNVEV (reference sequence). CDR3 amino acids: CASQTGIPSGANVLTF. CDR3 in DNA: TGTGCCAGCCAGACAGGGATCCCCTCTGGGGCCAACGTCCTGACCTTC.

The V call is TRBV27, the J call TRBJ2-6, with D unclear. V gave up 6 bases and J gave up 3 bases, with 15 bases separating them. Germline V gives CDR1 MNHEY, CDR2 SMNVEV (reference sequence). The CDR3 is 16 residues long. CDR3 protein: CASRSAVGVGANVLTF. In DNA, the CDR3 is TGTGCCAGCAGATCTGCAGTTGGTGTTGGGGCCAACGTCCTGACTTTC.

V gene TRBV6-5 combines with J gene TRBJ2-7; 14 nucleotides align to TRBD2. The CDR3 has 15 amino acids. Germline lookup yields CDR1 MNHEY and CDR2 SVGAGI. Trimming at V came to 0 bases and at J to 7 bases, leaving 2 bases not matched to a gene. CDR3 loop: CASSYSGLAGGEQYF. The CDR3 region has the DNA TGTGCCAGCAGTTACTCCGGACTAGCGGGAGGTGAGCAGTACTTC.

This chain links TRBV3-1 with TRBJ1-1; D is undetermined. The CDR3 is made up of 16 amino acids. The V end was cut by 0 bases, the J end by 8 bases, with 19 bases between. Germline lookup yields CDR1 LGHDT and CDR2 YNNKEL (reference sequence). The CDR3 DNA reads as TGTGCCAGCAGCCAAGAGTCTGGATCGGGTAAGGCAGAAGCTTTCTTT. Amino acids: CASSQESGSGKAEAFF. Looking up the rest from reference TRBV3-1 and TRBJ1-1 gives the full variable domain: DTAVSQTPKYLVTQMGNDKSIKCEQNLGHDTMYWYKQDSKKFLKIMFSYNNKELIINETVPNRFSPKSPDKAHLNLHINSLELGDSAVYFCASSQESGSGKAEAFFGQGTRLTVV.

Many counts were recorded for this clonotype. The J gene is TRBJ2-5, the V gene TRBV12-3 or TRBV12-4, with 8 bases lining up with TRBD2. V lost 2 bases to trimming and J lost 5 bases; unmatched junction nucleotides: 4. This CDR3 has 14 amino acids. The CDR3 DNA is TGTGCCAGCAGTTTACGGACTAGCTATGAGACCCAGTACTTC. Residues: CASSLRTSYETQYF.

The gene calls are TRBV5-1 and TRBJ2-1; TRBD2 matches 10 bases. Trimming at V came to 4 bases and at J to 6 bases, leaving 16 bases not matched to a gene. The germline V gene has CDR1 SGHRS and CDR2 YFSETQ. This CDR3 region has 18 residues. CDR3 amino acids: CASSAWVASSGRANEQFF. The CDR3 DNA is TGCGCCAGCAGCGCCTGGGTAGCGTCCAGCGGGAGGGCCAATGAGCAGTTCTTC.

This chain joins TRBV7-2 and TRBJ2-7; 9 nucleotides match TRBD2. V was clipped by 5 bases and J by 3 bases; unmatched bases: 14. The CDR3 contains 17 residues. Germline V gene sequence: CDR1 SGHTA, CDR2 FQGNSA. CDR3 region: CASSPIGGVTSGYEQYF. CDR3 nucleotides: TGTGCCAGCAGCCCCATCGGGGGCGTGACTAGCGGCTACGAGCAGTACTTC.